The T cell receptor (beta chain) described here comes from a study of shared clonotypes between healthy human individuals. Study information: There were three CD4 naive, three CD4 memory, two CD8 naive and one CD8 memory plates per donor. Study conclusions and caveats: Clonotypes that were shared across several donors made up about 4.5% of naive CD4 clonotypes.

Per the germline V gene, CDR1 is ENHRY and CDR2 is SYGVKD. The CDR3 sequence is 12 residues long. V lost 4 bases, J lost 10 bases, and 11 bases lay in between. A remark on this clone: The target antigen is unknown.

Produced via immunoSEQ multiplex PCR; TCRdb's table is partial and in-frame only. The data contain over a million clones, approximately 80% of them singletons. The sequencing sample was made of memory CD4+ T cells from PBMCs. As for subset: CD45RA-negative fraction. This TCR was sampled from a young man in good health. Some clones in this sample may be carry-over from other donors' samples. The genes are TRBV10-3 and TRBJ2-4; a weak D match, TRBD1 (6 bases). CDR3 DNA sequence: TGTGCCATCAGTGCCGCAGGGGAAATTCAGTACTTC. This translates into CAISAAGEIQYF.